These 9 T cell receptor beta chains share one sample of origin, sequenced in a study of post-analysis software for immune sequencing data. Points from the study as a whole: In patients, five or six TRBV segments were more frequent than in controls, with TRBV5-6, TRBV5-1 and TRBV20-1 among them.

Unique molecular identifiers featured in each of the TCR beta cDNA libraries. TCRdb re-derived calls from the PCR reads in MiXCR, one entry per CDR3 protein. This sample has about 460,000 distinct CDR3 sequences; roughly 45% occur once, and the top ten carry around an eighth. Antigen specificity for these receptors is unknown. The sample was blood. The receptors were sampled from a girl aged 5-17 years with multiple sclerosis.

This clonotype was found a few times. This sequence joins TRBV9 and TRBJ2-7; 12 bases match TRBD1. The CDR3 is 15 residues long. J gave up 6 bases and V 3 bases, and 7 bases lay outside the gene matches. In germline, CDR1 is SGDLS, CDR2 YYNGEE. The CDR3 nucleotides read TGTGCCAGCAGCGCCGGGACAGGGGGCGTGGGCGAGCAGTACTTC. Protein sequence: CASSAGTGGVGEQYF.

The chain is built from TRBV2 and TRBJ2-5; a possible D gene is TRBD2 (5 bases). This CDR3 comprises 13 residues. The ends were cut back, 4 bases at V and 4 bases at J, with 10 bases in the middle. Germline loops: CDR1 SNHLY, CDR2 FYNNEI. CDR3 sequence (DNA): TGTGCCAGCAGTGTCGGACTGACAGAGACCCAGTACTTC. Its protein product is CASSVGLTETQYF.

This rearrangement joins TRBV6-6 to TRBJ2-1; D is perhaps TRBD2 (6 bases). This CDR3 region has 14 residues. Germline CDR1 is MNHNY and CDR2 is SVGAGI (reference sequence). Trimming shortened V by 6 bases and J by 7 bases, and 16 bases separated the two germline ends. CDR3 nucleotide sequence: TGTGCCAGCAGCGAACACGGAGGGCGGAATGAGCAGTTCTTC. As protein: CASSEHGGRNEQFF.

The chain is built from TRBV19 and TRBJ1-4, with D unclear. Germline V gene lookup returns CDR1 LNHDA and CDR2 SQIVND (reference sequence). The CDR3 is 14 amino acids. V gave up 3 bases and J gave up 4 bases, with 9 bases separating them. CDR3 in amino acids: CASSIPAGNEKLFF. In DNA form, the CDR3 reads TGTGCCAGTAGTATTCCGGCGGGTAATGAAAAACTGTTTTTT.

This rearrangement joins TRBV2 to TRBJ2-7, with D possibly TRBD1 on 5 matching bases. Germline V gene data show CDR1 as SNHLY and CDR2 as FYNNEI. The CDR3 covers 12 residues. V lost 5 bases and J 3 bases, leaving 8 bases between the germline ends. The CDR3 DNA sequence: TGTGCCAGCAGTAGACAGAACTACGAGCAGTACTTC. Translation: CASSRQNYEQYF.

This clonotype has more than one count but fewer than ten. V usage is TRBV20-1 and J usage is TRBJ1-2; 9 nucleotides agree with TRBD1. With V trimmed by 5 bases and J by 8 bases, 9 bases remained unmatched. Germline values: CDR1 DFQATT, CDR2 SNEGSKA (reference sequence). This CDR3 has 13 residues. The chain's CDR3 is CSAEGQGYRGYTF. The CDR3 DNA reads as TGCAGTGCTGAGGGACAGGGTTATCGGGGCTACACCTTC.

This clonotype turned up a few times. The rearrangement joins TRBV12-3 or TRBV12-4 to TRBJ2-5; unclear D gene. The V gene lost 8 bases and the J gene lost 5 bases, with 12 bases spanning the gap. This CDR3 is built from 12 residues. In DNA form, the CDR3 reads TGTGCCAGCGCGACCGGGTTGGAGACCCAGTACTTC. This sequence encodes CASATGLETQYF.

The chain employs TRBV10-3 and TRBJ2-7, with a tentative D call TRBD2 (5 bases). Germline V gene sequence: CDR1 ENHRY, CDR2 SYGVKD. This CDR3 is built from 13 residues. The ends were cut back, 4 bases at V and 3 bases at J, with 10 bases in the middle. CDR3 DNA sequence: TGTGCCATCAGTGGGGCAGGAGGCTACGAGCAGTACTTC. As protein: CAISGAGGYEQYF.

The V and J genes are TRBV12-5 and TRBJ2-2; TRBD2 might be the D (7 bases). V was shortened by 2 bases and J by 8 bases, with 12 bases between the two germline ends. There are 14 residues in the CDR3. In germline, CDR1 is LGHNT, CDR2 FRNRAP. This chain's CDR3 is CASGLRGASGELFF. The CDR3 coding sequence is TGTGCTAGTGGTTTGCGGGGGGCATCGGGGGAGCTGTTTTTT. Full variable domain (remainder filled in from reference TRBV12-5 and TRBJ2-2): DARVTQTPRHKVTEMGQEVTMRCQPILGHNTVFWYRQTMMQGLELLAYFRNRAPLDDSGMPKDRFSAEMPDATLATLKIQPSEPRDSAVYFCASGLRGASGELFFGEGSRLTVL.